Listed below are T cell receptor beta chains from one sample, sequenced in a study of CD8 T cells in Susac syndrome. TCRdb called the immunoSEQ multiplex PCR reads again in MiXCR, with one record for every CDR3 protein. The data contain over 150,000 distinct CDR3 sequences, roughly 96% of them singletons. Sequenced sample: CD4+ T cells from PBMCs. The receptor source for this set is a human donor with multiple sclerosis. Both conserved end residues are part of each CDR3. The D gene is left open where the match is weak. A row's size may be missing; if present it is once, few, many or a size class.

d_gene: NA
j_gene: TRBJ1-4
v_gene: TRBV30
abundance: NA
CDR3aa: CAWSQAVSEKLFF
CDR3nt: TGTGCCTGGAGTCAGGCAGTCAGTGAAAAACTGTTTTTT

d_gene: NA
j_gene: TRBJ2-1
v_gene: TRBV20-1
abundance: NA
CDR3aa: CSARYNEQFF
CDR3nt: TGCAGTGCTCGTTACAATGAGCAGTTCTTC

d_gene: TRBD2
j_gene: TRBJ2-3
v_gene: TRBV7-9
abundance: NA
CDR3aa: CASSLRSGGAKADTQYF
CDR3nt: TGTGCCAGCAGCTTACGGAGCGGGGGCGCTAAGGCAGATACGCAGTATTTT

d_gene: NA
j_gene: TRBJ1-3
v_gene: TRBV24-1
abundance: NA
CDR3aa: CAAGSSGNTIYF
CDR3nt: TGTGCCGCCGGGAGCTCTGGAAACACCATATATTTT

d_gene: TRBD2
j_gene: TRBJ2-3
v_gene: TRBV29-1
abundance: NA
CDR3aa: CSVVSAGAAADTQYF
CDR3nt: TGCAGCGTTGTTAGCGCGGGAGCGGCGGCAGATACGCAGTATTTT

d_gene: NA
j_gene: TRBJ1-5
v_gene: TRBV5-6
abundance: once
CDR3aa: CASSLGQRDQPQHF
CDR3nt: TGTGCCAGCAGCTTGGGACAGAGGGATCAGCCCCAGCATTTT

d_gene: NA
j_gene: TRBJ1-6
v_gene: TRBV9
abundance: NA
CDR3aa: CASSPGRDSPLHF
CDR3nt: TGTGCCAGCAGCCCGGGGCGTGATTCACCCCTCCACTTT

d_gene: NA
j_gene: TRBJ2-7
v_gene: TRBV6-6
abundance: NA
CDR3aa: CASSYSTEYEQYF
CDR3nt: TGTGCCAGCAGTTACTCGACTGAATACGAGCAGTACTTC

d_gene: NA
j_gene: TRBJ1-2
v_gene: TRBV5-4
abundance: NA
CDR3aa: CASSTGTVDYGYTF
CDR3nt: TGTGCCAGCAGCACCGGGACTGTAGACTATGGCTACACCTTC

d_gene: NA
j_gene: TRBJ1-1
v_gene: TRBV29-1
abundance: NA
CDR3aa: CSVGSVQGNTEAFF
CDR3nt: TGCAGCGTAGGGTCCGTACAGGGGAACACTGAAGCTTTCTTT

d_gene: NA
j_gene: TRBJ2-7
v_gene: TRBV24-1
abundance: NA
CDR3aa: CATSDPGAASPYEQYF
CDR3nt: TGTGCCACCAGTGATCCAGGGGCCGCATCCCCCTACGAGCAGTACTTC

d_gene: NA
j_gene: TRBJ2-1
v_gene: TRBV4-1
abundance: NA
CDR3aa: CASSLQQDSYADEQFF
CDR3nt: TGCGCCAGCAGCCTACAGCAGGACAGCTATGCCGATGAGCAGTTCTTC

d_gene: NA
j_gene: TRBJ1-2
v_gene: TRBV29-1
abundance: NA
CDR3aa: CSVALGGYTF
CDR3nt: TGCAGCGTCGCGTTGGGAGGCTACACCTTC

d_gene: TRBD1
j_gene: TRBJ1-2
v_gene: TRBV29-1
abundance: NA
CDR3aa: CSVVDRAHYGYTF
CDR3nt: TGCAGCGTCGTCGACAGGGCGCACTATGGCTACACCTTC

d_gene: NA
j_gene: TRBJ1-2
v_gene: TRBV6-2/TRBV6-3
abundance: NA
CDR3aa: CASSKNKSYTF
CDR3nt: TGTGCCAGCAGTAAGAATAAGAGCTACACCTTC

d_gene: NA
j_gene: TRBJ2-1
v_gene: TRBV24-1
abundance: once
CDR3aa: CATSELGSVRGEQFF
CDR3nt: TGTGCCACCAGTGAACTAGGGTCCGTCCGTGGTGAGCAGTTCTTC

d_gene: NA
j_gene: TRBJ1-2
v_gene: TRBV20-1
abundance: once
CDR3aa: CSAKGQNYGYTF
CDR3nt: TGCAGTGCCAAGGGGCAGAATTATGGCTACACCTTC

d_gene: NA
j_gene: TRBJ1-5
v_gene: TRBV5-4
abundance: NA
CDR3aa: CASSLDGDSNQPQHF
CDR3nt: TGTGCCAGCAGCTTGGATGGAGATAGCAATCAGCCCCAGCATTTT

d_gene: NA
j_gene: TRBJ1-2
v_gene: TRBV6-5
abundance: NA
CDR3aa: CASSYSEAFGYTF
CDR3nt: TGTGCCAGCAGTTACTCCGAGGCTTTCGGCTACACCTTC

d_gene: NA
j_gene: TRBJ2-7
v_gene: TRBV30
abundance: once
CDR3aa: CAWSTGVYEQYF
CDR3nt: TGTGCCTGGAGCACAGGCGTCTACGAGCAGTACTTC

d_gene: NA
j_gene: TRBJ2-1
v_gene: TRBV4-2
abundance: NA
CDR3aa: CASSQDLVRRGQFF
CDR3nt: TGTGCCAGCAGCCAAGATCTCGTCAGGAGGGGGCAGTTCTTC

d_gene: TRBD1
j_gene: TRBJ2-5
v_gene: TRBV5-4
abundance: once
CDR3aa: CAGGGQGEETQYF
CDR3nt: TGTGCTGGGGGGGGACAGGGTGAAGAGACCCAGTACTTC

d_gene: NA
j_gene: TRBJ1-2
v_gene: TRBV19
abundance: NA
CDR3aa: CASSSQTGPGDYTF
CDR3nt: TGTGCCAGTAGTTCCCAAACAGGCCCTGGTGACTACACCTTC

d_gene: NA
j_gene: TRBJ2-7
v_gene: TRBV2
abundance: NA
CDR3aa: CASRRGTDIYEQYF
CDR3nt: TGTGCCAGCCGGAGGGGGACGGATATCTACGAGCAGTACTTC

d_gene: NA
j_gene: TRBJ2-7
v_gene: TRBV23-1
abundance: NA
CDR3aa: CASTLRCFSYEQYF
CDR3nt: TGCGCCAGCACCCTTAGGTGCTTTTCCTACGAGCAGTACTTC

d_gene: NA
j_gene: TRBJ2-7
v_gene: TRBV3-1
abundance: NA
CDR3aa: CASSPQGGRRVNEQYF
CDR3nt: TGTGCCAGCAGCCCCCAAGGGGGACGGAGAGTGAACGAGCAGTACTTC

d_gene: NA
j_gene: TRBJ2-7
v_gene: TRBV6-5
abundance: NA
CDR3aa: CASSYSTRAWSYEQYF
CDR3nt: TGTGCCAGCAGTTACTCGACGCGGGCCTGGTCCTACGAGCAGTACTTC

d_gene: TRBD2
j_gene: TRBJ2-7
v_gene: TRBV12-3/TRBV12-4
abundance: NA
CDR3aa: CASGDLAGGIHYEQYF
CDR3nt: TGTGCCAGCGGGGACCTAGCGGGAGGGATCCACTACGAGCAGTACTTC

d_gene: TRBD2
j_gene: TRBJ2-3
v_gene: TRBV4-2
abundance: NA
CDR3aa: CASSQEARTSGNTDTQYF
CDR3nt: TGTGCCAGCAGCCAAGAGGCTAGGACTAGCGGGAACACAGATACGCAGTATTTT

d_gene: TRBD2
j_gene: TRBJ2-3
v_gene: TRBV7-2
abundance: NA
CDR3aa: CASGASGRAADTQYF
CDR3nt: TGTGCCAGCGGGGCTAGCGGGAGGGCGGCAGATACGCAGTATTTT

d_gene: TRBD1
j_gene: TRBJ1-5
v_gene: TRBV6-1
abundance: NA
CDR3aa: CASRSTQGGDGQPQHF
CDR3nt: TGTGCCAGCAGATCGACGCAGGGGGGGGACGGTCAGCCCCAGCATTTT

d_gene: NA
j_gene: TRBJ2-1
v_gene: TRBV5-1
abundance: NA
CDR3aa: CASSFTRGANEQFF
CDR3nt: TGCGCCAGCAGCTTTACCAGGGGAGCGAATGAGCAGTTCTTC

d_gene: TRBD1
j_gene: TRBJ2-1
v_gene: TRBV5-4
abundance: few
CDR3aa: CASSRTGSSYNEQFF
CDR3nt: TGTGCCAGCAGCCGGACAGGGAGCTCCTACAATGAGCAGTTCTTC

d_gene: NA
j_gene: TRBJ2-5
v_gene: TRBV20-1
abundance: few
CDR3aa: CSARRAGQETQYF
CDR3nt: TGCAGTGCTAGGAGGGCAGGCCAAGAGACCCAGTACTTC

d_gene: TRBD1
j_gene: TRBJ1-5
v_gene: TRBV27
abundance: NA
CDR3aa: CASSLAGQGNQPQHF
CDR3nt: TGTGCCAGCAGCCTGGCGGGACAGGGCAATCAGCCCCAGCATTTT

d_gene: TRBD1
j_gene: TRBJ1-1
v_gene: TRBV30
abundance: NA
CDR3aa: CAWSRGGTGRRAEAFF
CDR3nt: TGTGCCTGGAGTCGAGGTGGGACAGGGCGGAGGGCTGAAGCTTTCTTT

d_gene: NA
j_gene: TRBJ1-2
v_gene: TRBV7-9
abundance: NA
CDR3aa: CASSSEGDYTF
CDR3nt: TGTGCCAGCAGCTCGGAGGGTGACTACACCTTC

d_gene: NA
j_gene: TRBJ2-5
v_gene: TRBV12-5
abundance: NA
CDR3aa: CASGLASNQETQYF
CDR3nt: TGTGCTAGTGGTTTGGCCAGCAACCAAGAGACCCAGTACTTC

d_gene: NA
j_gene: TRBJ2-2
v_gene: TRBV12-3/TRBV12-4
abundance: NA
CDR3aa: CASGQFANTGELFF
CDR3nt: TGTGCCAGCGGGCAGTTCGCGAACACCGGGGAGCTGTTTTTT

d_gene: NA
j_gene: TRBJ2-7
v_gene: TRBV2
abundance: NA
CDR3aa: CASSSEKGEQYF
CDR3nt: TGTGCCAGCAGTTCAGAAAAGGGGGAGCAGTACTTC

d_gene: NA
j_gene: TRBJ2-5
v_gene: TRBV7-9
abundance: NA
CDR3aa: CASNRGGGQETQYF
CDR3nt: TGTGCCAGCAACCGTGGTGGAGGACAAGAGACCCAGTACTTC